The clone carrying this T cell receptor (beta chain) was picked up many times. The target antigen is unknown. The germline V gene encodes CDR1 SQVTM and CDR2 ANQGSEA. The CDR3 contains 16 residues. Trimming took 1 base from V and 2 from J, leaving 16 bases between them. Amplification yielded TCR beta CDR3 regions, with RNA transcripts as the source. The HTBI primer set served for first-round RT-PCR of the TCR CDR3. TCRdb reanalysed the multiplex PCR reads using MiXCR and keeps one entry per CDR3 protein. The sample has under 550,000 distinct CDR3 sequences; roughly 15% are singletons. The data are from a study of T cells in Graves' hyperthyroidism and ophthalmopathy. Study findings and constraints: Peripheral blood also featured most of the thyroid clonotypes expanded above 0.001.

With a duration under 2 months, the hyperthyroidism was newly diagnosed in patients aged 18 to 65. The material sequenced was blood. The sequence came from a woman between 18 and 30 years old with Graves' hyperthyroidism. The V gene is TRBV29-1, the J gene TRBJ2-3, with D possibly TRBD1 on 6 matching bases. For the CDR3, the DNA is TGCAGCGTTGAAGGTACCCCAAGGGGGTCCACAGATACGCAGTATTTT. Protein product: CSVEGTPRGSTDTQYF.